Below, one T cell receptor beta chain is given with its context. The antigen remains unidentified. The stimulus was an HIV-1 Gag 15-mer peptide pool, about 1 ug/peptide/mL. Sorting selected CD4+ T cells upregulating both CD40 ligand and CD69. The germline V gene has CDR1 SEHNR and CDR2 FQNEAQ (reference sequence). The germline V and J ends were trimmed by 5 bases and 6 bases, with 14 bases remaining between them. The CDR3 runs to 14 residues. This sample is part of a study of persistence of HIV-infected CD4 T cells. Study-level information: A median of about eight years of suppressive ART preceded sampling. Blood samples, up to about 200 mL, came from multiple time points, except a couple of leukapheresis donors sampled once.

The immunoSEQ assay was version 4, run in survey mode. The table came from immunoSEQ multiplex PCR; TCRdb's copy has only in-frame clones and leaves some out. The repertoire includes under 20,000 clones, roughly 60% of them detected once, and about 1.9% sits in the top ten. V gene TRBV7-9 combines with J gene TRBJ2-1; a possible D gene is TRBD1 (5 bases). This material consisted of CD4+ T cells sorted from PBMCs after roughly 17-hour stimulation, taken from a patient who received antiretroviral therapy. The receptor's source is an adult woman with HIV who was CMV-seropositive. The CDR3 loop reads CASSLQGVFNEQFF. CDR3 bases: TGTGCCAGCAGCCTCCAAGGGGTTTTCAATGAGCAGTTCTTC.